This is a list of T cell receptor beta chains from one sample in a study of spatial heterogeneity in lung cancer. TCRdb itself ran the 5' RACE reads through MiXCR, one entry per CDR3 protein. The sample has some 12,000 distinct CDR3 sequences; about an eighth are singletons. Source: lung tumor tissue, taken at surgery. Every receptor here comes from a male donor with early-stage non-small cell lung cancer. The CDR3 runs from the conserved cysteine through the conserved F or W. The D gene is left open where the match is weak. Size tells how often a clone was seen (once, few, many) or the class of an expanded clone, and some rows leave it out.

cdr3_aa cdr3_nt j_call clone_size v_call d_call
CASNRYSSGANVLTF TGTGCCAGCAACAGGTATTCCTCTGGGGCCAACGTCCTGACTTTC TRBJ2-6 NA TRBV5-6 NA
CASSLGENTEAFF TGTGCCAGCAGCTTAGGGGAGAACACTGAAGCTTTCTTT TRBJ1-1 many TRBV11-2 NA
CASSLTGTTEAFF TGCGCCAGCAGTTTGACAGGTACCACTGAAGCTTTCTTT TRBJ1-1 many TRBV10-2 NA
CASSPDDDEAFF TGTGCCAGCTCACCGGACGATGATGAAGCTTTCTTT TRBJ1-1 NA TRBV18 NA
CASSLEGVYSPLHF TGTGCCAGCAGCCTCGAGGGAGTTTATTCACCCCTCCACTTT TRBJ1-6 NA TRBV28 NA
CSARGDQDTQYF TGCAGTGCTAGGGGAGACCAGGATACGCAGTATTTT TRBJ2-3 few TRBV20-1 NA
CASSLALGVGGAQYF TGCGCCAGCAGCTTGGCCTTGGGGGTAGGAGGGGCGCAGTATTTT TRBJ2-3 many TRBV5-1 NA
CASSPSWAAVGTYEQYF TGTGCCAGCAGTCCCTCCTGGGCCGCCGTGGGGACCTACGAGCAGTACTTC TRBJ2-7 large TRBV12-3/TRBV12-4 NA
CASSLAATSGAGEQFF TGCGCCAGCAGCTTGGCCGCGACTAGCGGCGCGGGGGAGCAGTTCTTC TRBJ2-1 few TRBV5-1 TRBD2
CASSHTGGDDTIYF TGTGCCAGCAGTCACACAGGGGGTGACGACACCATATATTTT TRBJ1-3 NA TRBV27 TRBD1
CASSYGGTNTEAFF TGTGCCAGCAGTTACGGGGGTACGAACACTGAAGCTTTCTTT TRBJ1-1 medium-sized TRBV6-5 NA
CASSTYRGEATDTQYF TGTGCCAGCAGTACCTACAGGGGAGAAGCCACAGATACGCAGTATTTT TRBJ2-3 NA TRBV28 TRBD1
CSAAASTTNEKLFF TGCAGCGCCGCTGCCAGCACAACTAATGAAAAACTGTTTTTT TRBJ1-4 few TRBV29-1 NA
CASSQGQPVGETQYF TGTGCCAGCAGCCAAGGACAGCCCGTTGGAGAGACCCAGTACTTC TRBJ2-5 few TRBV14 NA
CASNGQGARNEQFF TGTGCCAGCAACGGACAGGGGGCAAGGAATGAGCAGTTCTTC TRBJ2-1 NA TRBV2 TRBD1
CASSLQGSETQYF TGCGCCAGCAGCTTACAAGGTAGTGAGACCCAGTACTTC TRBJ2-5 NA TRBV5-1 NA
CASSSTRTGELFF TGCGCCAGCAGCTCCACAAGGACCGGGGAGCTGTTTTTT TRBJ2-2 few TRBV5-1 NA
CASSPGQGAGEKLFF TGTGCCAGCAGTCCCGGACAGGGGGCCGGAGAAAAACTGTTTTTT TRBJ1-4 NA TRBV28 TRBD1
CASSLGQGYAFF TGTGCCAGCAGCCTGGGACAGGGCTACGCTTTCTTT TRBJ1-1 few TRBV7-2 TRBD1
CASSQAWAGISTDTQYF TGCGCCAGCAGCCAAGCTTGGGCGGGGATTAGCACAGATACGCAGTATTTT TRBJ2-3 many TRBV4-3 NA
CASRRWTGGTEAFF TGTGCCAGCCGCCGATGGACAGGGGGGACTGAAGCTTTCTTT TRBJ1-1 few TRBV6-5 TRBD1
CSVVRQGSRSGQFF TGCAGCGTTGTCCGACAGGGTTCTCGTTCGGGGCAGTTCTTC TRBJ2-1 NA TRBV29-1 TRBD1
CASSSGQGASQPQHF TGTGCCAGCAGCTCGGGACAGGGGGCGAGTCAGCCCCAGCATTTT TRBJ1-5 NA TRBV7-9 TRBD1
CASSLAIWRTELYNEQFF TGTGCCAGCAGCTTAGCAATCTGGAGGACAGAGCTATACAATGAGCAGTTCTTC TRBJ2-1 medium-sized TRBV7-6 NA